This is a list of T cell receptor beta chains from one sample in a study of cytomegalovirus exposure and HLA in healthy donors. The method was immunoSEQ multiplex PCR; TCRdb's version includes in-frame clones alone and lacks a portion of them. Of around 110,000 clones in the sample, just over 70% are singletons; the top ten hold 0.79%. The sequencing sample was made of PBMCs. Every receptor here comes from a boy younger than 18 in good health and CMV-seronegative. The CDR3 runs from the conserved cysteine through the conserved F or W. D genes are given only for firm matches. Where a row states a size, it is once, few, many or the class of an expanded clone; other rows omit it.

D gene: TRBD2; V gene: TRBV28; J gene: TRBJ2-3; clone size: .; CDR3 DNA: TGTGCCAGCAGTTGGACTAGCGGGGGGTACACAGATACGCAGTATTTT; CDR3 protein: CASSWTSGGYTDTQYF
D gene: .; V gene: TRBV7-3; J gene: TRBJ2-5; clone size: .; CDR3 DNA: TGTGCCAGCAGCTTAAATCCGGGAAAGGAGGAGACCCAGTACTTC; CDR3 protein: CASSLNPGKEETQYF
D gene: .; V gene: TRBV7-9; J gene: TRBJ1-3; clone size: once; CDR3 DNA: TGTGCCAGCAGCCCCACCCTCGGCACCATATATTTT; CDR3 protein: CASSPTLGTIYF
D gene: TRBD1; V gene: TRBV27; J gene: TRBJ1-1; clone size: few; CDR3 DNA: TGTGCCAGCAGTAGTCCTTACAGGGGGCGTGTTGAAGCTTTCTTT; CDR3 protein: CASSSPYRGRVEAFF
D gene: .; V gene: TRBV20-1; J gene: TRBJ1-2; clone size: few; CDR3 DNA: TGCAGTGCTAGCCGGGGGGAGGACTACACCTTC; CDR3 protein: CSASRGEDYTF
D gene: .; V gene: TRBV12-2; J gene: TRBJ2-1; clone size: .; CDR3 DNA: TGTGCAAGTCGCTCCCTCGCGACTAGCACCTACAATGAGCAGTTCTTC; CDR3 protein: CASRSLATSTYNEQFF
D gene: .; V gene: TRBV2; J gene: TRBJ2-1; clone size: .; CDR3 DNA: TGTGCCAGCAGTTCCGGGACAATTAATGAGCAGTTCTTC; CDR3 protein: CASSSGTINEQFF
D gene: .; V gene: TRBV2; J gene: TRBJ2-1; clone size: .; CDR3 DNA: TGTGCCAGCAGTGAAGCGGCTAGCTCCTACAATGAGCAGTTCTTC; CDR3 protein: CASSEAASSYNEQFF
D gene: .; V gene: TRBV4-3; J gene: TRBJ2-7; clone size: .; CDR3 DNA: TGCGCCAGCAGCCAAGATCCGGCTAGCTCTTACGAGCAGTACTTC; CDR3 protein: CASSQDPASSYEQYF
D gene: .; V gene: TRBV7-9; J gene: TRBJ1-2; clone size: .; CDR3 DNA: TGTGCCAGCAGCTCCGTACCTCCGGGACACTCGAACTATGGCTACACCTTC; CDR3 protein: CASSSVPPGHSNYGYTF
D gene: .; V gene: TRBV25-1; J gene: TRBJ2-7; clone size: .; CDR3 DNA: TGTGCCAGCAGCCCTTCGCGGGGAAGCTCCTACGAGCAGTACTTC; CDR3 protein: CASSPSRGSSYEQYF
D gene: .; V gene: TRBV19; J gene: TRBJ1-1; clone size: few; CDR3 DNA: TGTGCCACCCGAAGGATCTTCCGGGACACTGAAGCTTTCTTT; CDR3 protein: CATRRIFRDTEAFF
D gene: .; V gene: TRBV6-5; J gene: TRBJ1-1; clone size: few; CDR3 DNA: TGTGCCAGCAGCCGACAGTTCCGGAACACTGAAGCTTTCTTT; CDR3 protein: CASSRQFRNTEAFF
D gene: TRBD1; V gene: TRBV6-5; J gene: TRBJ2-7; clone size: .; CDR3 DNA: TGTGCCAGCAGGGGGGACAGCAAGCACGAGCAGTACTTC; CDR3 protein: CASRGDSKHEQYF
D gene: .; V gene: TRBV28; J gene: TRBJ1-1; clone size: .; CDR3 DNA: TGTGCCAGCAGCGCGCCCCTAGGGGCTGAAGCTTTCTTT; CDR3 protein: CASSAPLGAEAFF
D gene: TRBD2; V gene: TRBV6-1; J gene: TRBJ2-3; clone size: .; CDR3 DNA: TGTGCCAGCTCATCTCAGCGGGGGCGTTTCGATACGCAGTATTTT; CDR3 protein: CASSSQRGRFDTQYF
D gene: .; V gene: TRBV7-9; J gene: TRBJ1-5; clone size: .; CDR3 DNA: TGTGCCAGCAGCGTGGCTACAGGGAGCAATCAGCCCCAGCATTTT; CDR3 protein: CASSVATGSNQPQHF
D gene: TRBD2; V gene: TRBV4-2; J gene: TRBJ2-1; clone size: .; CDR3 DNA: TGTGCCAGCACCCCTCGAACAGCAGCGGGAGTCAATGAGCAGTTCTTC; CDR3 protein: CASTPRTAAGVNEQFF
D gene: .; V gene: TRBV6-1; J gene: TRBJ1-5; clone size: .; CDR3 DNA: TGTGCCAGCAGTGGGGGCCGGTACAATCAGCCCCAGCATTTT; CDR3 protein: CASSGGRYNQPQHF
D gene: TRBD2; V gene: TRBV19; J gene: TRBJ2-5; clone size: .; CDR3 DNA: TGTGCCAGTAGAGTAGCGGGAGCGGAGACCCAGTACTTC; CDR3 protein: CASRVAGAETQYF
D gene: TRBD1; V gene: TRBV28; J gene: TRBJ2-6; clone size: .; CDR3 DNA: TGTGCCAGCAGTCCGACAGGGGCCCACTCTGGGGCCAACGTCCTGACTTTC; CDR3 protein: CASSPTGAHSGANVLTF
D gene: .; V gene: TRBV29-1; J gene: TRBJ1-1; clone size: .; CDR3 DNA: TGCAGCGTTTACAGGGTTTTCGCCACTGAAGCTTTCTTT; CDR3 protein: CSVYRVFATEAFF
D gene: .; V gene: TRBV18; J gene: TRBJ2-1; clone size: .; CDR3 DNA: TGTGCCAGCTCACCTACGACCGGGGGACTCCCCTACAATGAGCAGTTCTTC; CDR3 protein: CASSPTTGGLPYNEQFF
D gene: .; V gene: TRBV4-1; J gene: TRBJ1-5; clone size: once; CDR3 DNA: TGCGCCAGCAGCCCCAGAAGGGGTAATCAGCCCCAGCATTTT; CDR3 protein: CASSPRRGNQPQHF
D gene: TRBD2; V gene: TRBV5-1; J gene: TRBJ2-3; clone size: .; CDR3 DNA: TGCGCCAGCACGGGGGGAGGGGCAGATACGCAGTATTTT; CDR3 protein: CASTGGGADTQYF
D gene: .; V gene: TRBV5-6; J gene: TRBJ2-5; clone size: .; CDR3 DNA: TGTGCCAGCAGTTTGGCCTACGCGGAGACCCAGTACTTC; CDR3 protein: CASSLAYAETQYF
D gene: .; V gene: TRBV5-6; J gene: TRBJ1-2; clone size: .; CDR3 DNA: TGTGCCAGCAGCTTAACAGGGCATGGCTACACCTTC; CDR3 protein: CASSLTGHGYTF
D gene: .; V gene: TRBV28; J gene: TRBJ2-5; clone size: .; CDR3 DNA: TGTGCCAGCAGTTTGTTTGGAAGAACAGAACAGTACTTC; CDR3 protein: CASSLFGRTEQYF
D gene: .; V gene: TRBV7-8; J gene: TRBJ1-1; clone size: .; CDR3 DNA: TGTGCCAGCAGCCAACCAGGGTGGAACACTGAAGCTTTCTTT; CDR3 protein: CASSQPGWNTEAFF
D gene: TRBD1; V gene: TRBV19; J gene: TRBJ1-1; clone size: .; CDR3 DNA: TGTGCCAGTAGGTTCTATGGACGGACAGGGGAAACTGAAGCTTTCTTT; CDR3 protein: CASRFYGRTGETEAFF
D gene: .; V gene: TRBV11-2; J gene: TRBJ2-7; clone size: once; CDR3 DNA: TGTGCCAGCAGCCCTTTTATCGGGAGCGGCTACGAGCAGTACTTC; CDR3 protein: CASSPFIGSGYEQYF
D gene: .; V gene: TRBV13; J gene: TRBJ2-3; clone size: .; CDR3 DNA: TGTGCCAGCAGCCCTAGACCCGTTCTGGGGACTCCCCGGGGAGATACGCAGTATTTT; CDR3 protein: CASSPRPVLGTPRGDTQYF
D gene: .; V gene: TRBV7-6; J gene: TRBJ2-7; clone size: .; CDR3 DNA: TGTGCCAGCAGCTTCCGAACAGGGAGGGCATCGGACGAGCAGTACTTC; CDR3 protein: CASSFRTGRASDEQYF
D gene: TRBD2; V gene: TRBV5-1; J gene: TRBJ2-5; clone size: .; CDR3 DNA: TGCGCCAGCAGGCGGGGGGTGCAAGAGACCCAGTACTTC; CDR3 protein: CASRRGVQETQYF
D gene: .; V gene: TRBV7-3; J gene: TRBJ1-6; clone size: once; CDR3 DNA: TGTGCCAGCAGCCGAATCAGGAATTCACCCCTCCACTTT; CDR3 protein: CASSRIRNSPLHF
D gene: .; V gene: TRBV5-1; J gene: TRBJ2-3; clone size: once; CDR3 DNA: TGCGCCAGCAGAACCGGGACTCTCACAGATACGCAGTATTTT; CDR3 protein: CASRTGTLTDTQYF
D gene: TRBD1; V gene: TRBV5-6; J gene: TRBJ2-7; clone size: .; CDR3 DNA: TGTGCCAGCAGCTTGGGGTTCGCAGGGGGCGAGGGCGACGAGCAGTACTTC; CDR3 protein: CASSLGFAGGEGDEQYF
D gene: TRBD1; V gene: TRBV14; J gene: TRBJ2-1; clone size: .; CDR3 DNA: TGTGCCAGCAGCGGACAGGGGGCTTGGCAGTTCTTC; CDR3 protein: CASSGQGAWQFF
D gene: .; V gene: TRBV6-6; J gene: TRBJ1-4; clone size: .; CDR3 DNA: TGTGCCAGCAGTTCCCTAGGGGATGCAACTAATGAAAAACTGTTTTTT; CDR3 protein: CASSSLGDATNEKLFF
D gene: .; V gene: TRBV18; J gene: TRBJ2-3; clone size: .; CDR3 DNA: TGTGCCAGCTCCCCGCCTACTAGTGGCGCAGATACGCAGTATTTT; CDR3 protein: CASSPPTSGADTQYF
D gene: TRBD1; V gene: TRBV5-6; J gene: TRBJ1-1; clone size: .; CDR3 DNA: TGTGCCAGCAGCTTGGGGACAGGGAACACTGAAGCTTTCTTT; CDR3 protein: CASSLGTGNTEAFF
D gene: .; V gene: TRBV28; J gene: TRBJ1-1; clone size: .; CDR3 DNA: TGTGCCAGCAGTTCCGACAGGTCGGACACTGAAGCTTTCTTT; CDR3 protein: CASSSDRSDTEAFF
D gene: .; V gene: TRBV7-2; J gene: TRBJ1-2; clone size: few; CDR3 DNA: TGTGCCAGCAGCCTACGGACCCCAGCGGATGGCTACACCTTC; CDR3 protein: CASSLRTPADGYTF
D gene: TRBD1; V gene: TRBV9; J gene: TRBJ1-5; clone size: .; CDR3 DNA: TGTGCCAGCAGCGGGGACAGCTATCAGCCCCAGCATTTT; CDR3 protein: CASSGDSYQPQHF
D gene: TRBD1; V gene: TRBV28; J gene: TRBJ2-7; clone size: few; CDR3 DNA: TGTGCCAGCAGTTTAGCCCGGACAGGGGGCTACGAGCAGTACTTC; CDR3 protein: CASSLARTGGYEQYF
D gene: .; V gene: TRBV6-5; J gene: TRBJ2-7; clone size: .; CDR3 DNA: TGTGCCAGCAGTTACCCGGGAACATACGAGCAGTACTTC; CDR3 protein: CASSYPGTYEQYF
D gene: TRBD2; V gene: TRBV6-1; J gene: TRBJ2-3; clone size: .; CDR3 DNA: TGTGCCAGCAGTGAAAGGCTAGCGGGAGAAGCAGATACGCAGTATTTT; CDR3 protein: CASSERLAGEADTQYF
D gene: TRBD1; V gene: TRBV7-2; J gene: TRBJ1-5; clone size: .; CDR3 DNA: TGTGCCAGCAGCTTGGACAGGTCGTATAGCAATCAGCCCCAGCATTTT; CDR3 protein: CASSLDRSYSNQPQHF
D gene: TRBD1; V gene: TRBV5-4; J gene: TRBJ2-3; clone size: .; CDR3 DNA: TGTGCCAGCAGCTTGGGGACAGGGGCTACAACAGATACGCAGTATTTT; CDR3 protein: CASSLGTGATTDTQYF
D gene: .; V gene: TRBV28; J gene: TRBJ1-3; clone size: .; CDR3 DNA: TGTGCCAGCAGTTTATACCAGGCTAAGGCTGGAAACACCATATATTTT; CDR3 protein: CASSLYQAKAGNTIYF